The rows below give T cell receptor beta chains drawn from one sample of a study of T cell clones after liver transplantation. Produced via immunoSEQ multiplex PCR; TCRdb's table is partial and in-frame only. In the table there are fewer than 50,000 clones, about 86% of which are singletons. Source: CD4+ T cells from blood, taken 24 months after liver transplant. These TCRs come from a human patient who received a liver transplant. Some T cells may have come from the graft donor. The conserved cysteine and the conserved F or W are not part of the CDR3 here. Some rows have no size entry. The others give once, few or many, or a class for an expanded clone.

j_call,v_call,clone_size,cdr3_aa
TRBJ1-4,TRBV6-5,NA,ASSYSGRAEKLF
TRBJ1-6,TRBV5-1,NA,ASSREGSAPLH
TRBJ1-2,TRBV5-1,NA,ASSTGDYGYT
TRBJ2-7,TRBV9,NA,ASSVSTSGRVEQY
TRBJ2-7,TRBV28,NA,ASSFVGSGRAYEQY
TRBJ2-4,TRBV5-1,few,ASGVGADKNIQY
TRBJ2-5,TRBV27,once,ASSRDTQETQY
TRBJ2-7,TRBV30,NA,AWSPLLLGTYEQY
TRBJ1-5,TRBV27,NA,ASSPRRSNQPQH
TRBJ2-3,TRBV6-1,NA,ASSDGQIDTQY
TRBJ2-3,TRBV13,NA,ASSFTGLSTDTQY
TRBJ1-5,TRBV6-5,NA,ASSPTGSGRQPQH
TRBJ2-3,TRBV2,NA,ASRSRGLAGYKDTQY
TRBJ2-2,TRBV18,NA,ASSPGGELF
TRBJ1-4,TRBV5-5,NA,ASSLAGGTGVSEKLF
TRBJ2-5,TRBV28,NA,ASSLSGTGRQETQY
TRBJ1-4,TRBV19,few,ASSSDRVDEKLF
TRBJ1-1,TRBV29-1,NA,SGRTANTEAF
TRBJ1-6,TRBV4-1,NA,ASSQDRAGKGNNSPLH
TRBJ1-4,TRBV10-3,NA,AISEDRGRREKLF
TRBJ1-6,TRBV28,NA,ASTKVNSPLH
TRBJ1-6,TRBV27,NA,ASSSQGAPRDSPLH
TRBJ2-5,TRBV5-4,NA,ASSRSTKGVGTQY
TRBJ2-7,TRBV6-5,NA,ASSTRTGIEQY
TRBJ1-1,TRBV7-3,NA,ASSNRQVGSLSEAF
TRBJ1-2,TRBV5-4,NA,ASSITGFGYT
TRBJ2-1,TRBV2,NA,ASSEDRGGSNEQF
TRBJ2-5,TRBV19,NA,ASSHDKTSGGPPAHQETQY
TRBJ1-3,TRBV10-3,NA,AISIGFSGNTIY
TRBJ2-2,TRBV18,few,ASSPVGGELF
TRBJ1-1,TRBV7-3,NA,ASSLTLGAEAF
TRBJ2-1,TRBV11-3,NA,ASSRRTGGDWNNEQF
TRBJ2-7,TRBV27,NA,ASSLSMARGSYEQY
TRBJ2-3,TRBV29-1,once,SVAQQGRSDTQY
TRBJ1-2,TRBV5-4,few,ASSGGQGLHGYT
TRBJ2-1,TRBV7-7,NA,ASSRDRNSYNEQF
TRBJ2-5,TRBV27,NA,ASSPRRKTGMETQY
TRBJ1-5,TRBV6-8,NA,ASRPGGVEQPQH
TRBJ2-1,TRBV5-8,NA,ASSLGSYKQF